The T cell receptor beta chain described here comes from a study of cytomegalovirus exposure and HLA in healthy donors (dated by TCRdb to 2015 to 2018). Context from the whole study: In an earlier analysis of some 550 of the donors, 250 to 350 Gb of sequence data and 95 million to 130 million unique TCR beta sequences from roughly 200 million T cells were reported. A later genetic analysis used genome-wide SNP genotypes for about 65% of the 666 donors, treating that subset as a discovery cohort. Among the approximately 420 genotyped donors, around 81% belonged to the genetic ancestry cluster associated with self-reported Caucasian donors. The study aimed to test whether signatures of past pathogen exposure could be identified by cataloging public T cell receptors. A later analysis re-analyzed previously published TCR beta repertoires from about 730 donors and added high-resolution HLA genotyping to study TCR occurrence patterns. The number of donors typed differed by locus, with about 629-630 for A, B, C, DRB1 and DQB1, over 500 for DQA1, about 610 for DPA1, and around 460 for DPB1. In addition to the first cohort of hundreds of subjects, a separate validation cohort of approximately 130 different subjects was used. Every discovery cohort repertoire had been produced on one sequencing platform. Among about 370 genotyped donors of the cohort, an average of approximately 240,000 unique TCR beta nucleotide sequences was sequenced per donor, of which approximately 18% were non-productive. The study combined high-throughput TCR immunosequencing, statistical association of individual TCRs with disease status, and machine learning to predict cytomegalovirus infection status. An early release covering over 500 HLA-typed donors comprised around 300 gigabases of sequencing data and tens of millions of unique TCR sequences. Class I and class II HLA loci were covered by the typing at four-digit resolution. To decide whether each TCR beta V gene segment behaved as functional or pseudogenic, an earlier analysis of nearly 600 of the donors relied on high-throughput TCR beta sequencing. The T cell repertoires of around 670 subjects were profiled by immunosequencing and related to cytomegalovirus serostatus. Because of strong linkage in the cohort, a few DR-DQ haplotypes were treated as single units for association and clustering. The later analysis used no new phenotypic data to find candidate immune exposures, relying instead on TCR beta sequences and their occurrence across donors. Donor age, sex, ethnicity and CMV serostatus were collected together with the repertoire data.

Regarding this clone: What antigen it recognizes has not been identified. No much larger clone is present one base from it, and per-base qualities are unavailable.

Libraries were prepared through the immunoSEQ multiplex PCR assay. The multiplex PCR relied on a mix of 60 forward primers for TCR Vbeta segments and 13 reverse primers for TCR Jbeta segments. A multiplex PCR assay on genomic DNA amplified the CDR3 region of rearranged TCR beta genes. The Illumina HiSeq System was used to sequence the amplified TCR beta libraries as 87-base-pair reads. The published analysis was carried out like this. In a later analysis, approximately 74 million unique TCR beta chains were counted across the 690 or so repertoires, and roughly 11 million of these chains were shared by at least two donors. Raw reads were error-corrected and collapsed into unique sequences by a nearest-neighbor algorithm in which closely related sequences were merged to remove PCR and sequencing errors. CDR3 sequences were aligned to IMGT reference sequences to assign V, D and J gene segments. Each retained sequence needed at least a six-nucleotide match to both a V gene segment and a J gene segment. Rearrangements were called productive when the CDR3 lacked stop codons and stayed in frame with V and J; all others were non-productive. CDR3 was defined according to IMGT convention as the region running from the second conserved V-encoded cysteine to the conserved J-encoded phenylalanine. In an earlier analysis of more than 550 of the donors, sequences lacking an unambiguous match to a single V gene segment were excluded. An earlier analysis of a few hundred of the donors called V segments functional above 56.7% productive rearrangements and segregating when the between-donor standard deviation exceeded 5%. A statistical classification framework was developed to diagnose cytomegalovirus status using the catalog of TCR beta chain sequences. In a later analysis, V and J genes were assigned by comparing TCR nucleotide sequences against IMGT/GENE-DB human TR gene sequences. In a later analysis, CDR3 sequences and most-parsimonious VDJ recombination scenarios were assigned using the TCRdist pipeline. In a later analysis, every TCR beta chain was defined by the combination of its CDR3 amino acid sequence and its V-gene family, and reads without a unique V-gene family were dropped. As a way to deal with suspected cross-contamination and a sequencing artifact, a later analysis dropped 450 to 600 nucleotide sequences that were highly shared and had low generation probability. In a later analysis, a clonal expansion index was calculated for each public chain from normalized within-repertoire ranks of inferred template counts. A later analysis computed generation probabilities with a VDJ recombination model fitted to out-of-frame rearrangements, and checked the results against IGoR. Hypergeometric tests were used in a later analysis to score TCR-TCR, TCR-HLA and TCR-CMV co-occurrence, with a repertoire-size bias correction applied to the TCR pairs. False discovery rates were estimated in a later analysis by permuting HLA or CMV assignments 20 times. A later analysis grouped co-occurring TCRs with DBSCAN, adding TCRdist sequence similarity when clustering within HLA-allele-positive subsets. Repertoires with fewer than 30,000 or more than 120,000 public chains, plus five repertoires with anomalous nucleotide sharing, were excluded from co-occurrence clustering. In its TCRdb copy, this immuneACCESS table keeps in-frame sequences only and misses some clones. Where compared with another copy, unresolved V genes explain less than half of these, and the others have no known cause. For V, J and clone size, that table is used; D and trimming come from the DNA. Within this sample are some 170,000 clones, with over 70% of them counted one time only. The ten largest clonotypes hold 2% to 2.5% of the sample.

In total, roughly 710 healthy bone marrow donors made up the cohort. All cohort members were sampled while nominally healthy, although unrecorded immune exposures were likely present. The donor tested CMV seronegative and was one of the 352 seronegative cohort members. Every donor gave a peripheral blood sample, and the peripheral blood mononuclear cells from that sample were used for TCR beta sequencing. The Qiagen DNeasy Blood Extraction Kit was used to extract genomic DNA from the blood cell samples. The CDR3 starts with the cysteine, ends with the phenylalanine, and has 15 residues. The retained sequence is limited to the CDR3, 45 bases, with the frame set at the first base. Based on the germline V gene, the CDR1 and CDR2 sequences are MDHEN and SYDVKM. The V end gives up 4 bases and the J end 2 bases, leaving 7 bases in the junction not matched to a gene. Results the study describes overall, beyond this receptor: Broadly in line with IMGT annotations, most TCR beta V segments showed up in productive rearrangements about 87% or about 30% of the time in an earlier analysis of roughly 590 of the donors. Because counts were too low, more than 15 rarely observed V segments, including chromosome 9 orphons, were left out of the earlier analysis of about 620 of the donors. A later analysis found that HLA-associated TCR beta chains were more clonally expanded and had lower generation probabilities than equally common non-associated chains. Roughly uniform sequencing depth across donors was assumed in presence/absence analyses, although this assumption may not hold. A later analysis found that most CMV-associated TCR beta chains appeared HLA-restricted, with HLA associations seemingly driven largely by CMV exposure. Correlated functional status among segregating V segments might be attributable to linkage disequilibrium, but an unknown experimental factor could not be ruled out. Most TCR sequences were seen in very few donors, while some public TCRs were found in many individuals. Because HLA typing was missing for some donors at each locus, association tests included only the typed subset. In a later genetic analysis, fewer N-insertions in productive TCRs were reported among donors in an Asian-associated ancestry cluster than the roughly 700-donor mean. Only TCR beta chains were sequenced in this cohort, and the absence of alpha or paired-chain data limited detectable features. At a false discovery rate of 0.05, a later analysis linked roughly 17,000 TCR beta sequences to specific HLA alleles. When HLA alleles, especially DR and DQ, strongly co-occurred, TCR associations were difficult to assign to individual alleles. A further reported finding was that TCR beta sequences accurately predicted the HLA-A and HLA-B alleles for most subjects in the first cohort. V-gene and J-gene trimming of TCR beta chains was associated with a missense DCLRE1C variant in a later genetic analysis, and the association was replicated in an independent cohort. In a later analysis, TCR association rates were found to vary across HLA loci, with the most associated TCRs seen for DRB1 alleles and the fewest for HLA-C alleles. Cytomegalovirus status was reported to be diagnosed by the classifier with high specificity and sensitivity in both the original and validation cohorts. In vitro tests confirmed that a few of the cytomegalovirus-associated TCR beta chains recognize cytomegalovirus antigens. A group of highly shared sequence variants was considered likely to be a technical artifact of the sequencing pipeline. Some IMGT-functional V segments, including TRBV6-2 and TRBV6-3, could not be distinguished by the 87-base-pair reads and were therefore excluded. The study gave a list of some 150 TCR beta chains associated with cytomegalovirus. The only immune exposure information available for the cohort was CMV serostatus. Several of the top co-occurrence clusters appeared to be linked to parvovirus B19, influenza, CMV and Epstein-Barr virus, according to a later analysis. It was suggested by the authors that the approach could potentially be generalized to other disease states and immunological phenotypes.

This sequence originates from a woman aged 25 to 39 in good health and CMV-seronegative. The V and J genes are TRBV28 and TRBJ2-7, with 8 bases matching TRBD2. Sequenced: PBMCs. CDR3 region: CASSSPGLGPYEQYF. Read as DNA, the sequence is TGTGCCAGCAGTTCTCCGGGACTAGGTCCCTACGAGCAGTACTTC. With the portions outside the CDR3 filled from the reference TRBV28 and TRBJ2-7 genes, the complete variable region becomes DVKVTQSSRYLVKRTGEKVFLECVQDMDHENMFWYRQDPGLGLRLIYFSYDVKMKEKGDIPEGYSVSREKKERFSLILESASTNQTSMYLCASSSPGLGPYEQYFGPGTRLTVT.